This T cell receptor beta chain was sequenced during a study of a mutant IDH1 vaccine in newly diagnosed glioma (dated by TCRdb to the early 2020s). A note on the overall study: Vaccination began 4-6 weeks after radiotherapy alone, or alongside temozolomide cycles in the chemotherapy-containing groups. Of the 25 to 40 treated patients, approximately 62% were male and approximately 40% were female, and the mean age was around 40 years. Prior to enrollment, standard therapy consisting of radiotherapy alone, temozolomide alone, or radiochemotherapy with temozolomide had been administered to patients, with the combination being received by most patients. Visit V12 was the week-35 safety follow-up and visit V13 was the week-47 end of study. Six visits were used for peripheral blood collection: V03 (baseline), V05, V07, V10, V12 and V13. Longitudinal TCRB deep sequencing was done for 25 to 30 treated patients, wherever samples were available for exploratory analyses. Paper-wide results and their limitations: Selection of PBMC samples for TCRB deep sequencing was based on availability. Pseudoprogression appeared unrelated to alterations in the top peripheral T cell clonotypes detected by TCRB sequencing. Vaccine-induced immune responses across multiple MHC alleles were detected in 93.3% of patients. According to the authors, sample limitations meant that analyses of patient blood samples could not be reproduced.

The sample's time point, from its label and the paper: week 47, end of study. Every vaccine dose consisted of 300 ug of a 20-mer mutant IDH1 peptide in Montanide, administered subcutaneously together with topical imiquimod. Patients received eight vaccinations in weeks 1, 3, 5, 7, 11, 15, 19 and 23, corresponding to visits V03 through V10. Newly diagnosed WHO grade 3 or 4 IDH1-mutant astrocytomas showing loss of nuclear ATRX were present in the donors. The samples were drawn from NOA16, a multicentre, single-arm, open-label phase I trial in Germany that tested a mutant IDH1 peptide vaccine in humans for the first time. The DNeasy Blood and Tissue Kit was used to extract genomic DNA from EDTA blood for TCRB sequencing. Library method: the immunoSEQ multiplex PCR assay. The hsTCRB Kit was used according to the manufacturer's protocol to amplify rearranged TCR beta chain sequences. TCRB libraries were sequenced on an Illumina MiSeq. Turning to the authors' computational methods: The kit vendor's proprietary platform handled demultiplexing, trimming and gene mapping. TCRdb holds this immuneACCESS table with in-frame rearrangements only. Some clones are missing; in checked studies, unresolved V genes explain under half, and the rest has no known cause. The V and J calls and clone size come from that table; D and trimming were worked out from the DNA. The sample profile shows 45,000 to 65,000 clones; less than 75% of them were found once. The ten top clones hold around 4.8% of the sample.

The V and J ends are trimmed by 5 bases and 8 bases, leaving 9 bases between them. Including cysteine and phenylalanine, the CDR3 has 10 amino acids. Solely the CDR3 DNA is kept, with 30 bases framed from the first base. CDR1 and CDR2 (SQVTM, ANQGSEA) derive from the germline V gene. Many counts were recorded for this clone. Its antigen is unknown. Per-base quality was not reported, and no clone a single base away is much larger than it. The clonotype originates from a man in his forties or fifties with glioma. Some clones in this sample may be carry-over from other donors' samples. The chain couples TRBV29-1 to TRBJ1-1, with the D gene too uncertain to name. The sequences come from peripheral blood mononuclear cells (PBMCs), collected from a glioma patient whose treatment included an IDH1 peptide vaccine. The base sequence is TGCAGCGTTCCTGGCAGGGAAGCTTTCTTT. It codes for CSVPGREAFF.